This T cell receptor beta chain was obtained from a study of cytotoxic CD8 clonotypes in ibrutinib-treated CLL. General observations from the study: In comparison with age-matched healthy donors, baseline clonality was higher and tracked circulating CD8+ T-cell counts.

CDR3 length equals 13 residues. Germline assignment: CDR1 MNHEY and CDR2 SMNVEV (reference sequence). V gave up 2 bases and J gave up 3 bases, with 4 bases separating them. Turning to this clone: The antigen remains undetermined.

Cryopreserved PBMCs were the source of approximately 2 micrograms of genomic DNA, which went to TCR beta libraries. The method was immunoSEQ multiplex PCR; TCRdb's version includes in-frame clones alone and lacks a portion of them. There are 250,000 to 350,000 clones in the sample; 70% to 80% occur only once, and around 5.3% lies in the top ten. Sample: PBMCs, taken at disease progression, from a patient treated with ibrutinib. This chain connects TRBV27 to TRBJ2-2; D remains unclear. The sequence was collected from a human donor with chronic lymphocytic leukemia. This chain's CDR3 is CASSLKYTGELFF. The CDR3 coding sequence is TGTGCCAGCAGTTTAAAGTACACCGGGGAGCTGTTTTTT.